This is a list of T cell receptor beta chains from one sample in a study of blood T cell repertoires in COVID-19. The table came from immunoSEQ multiplex PCR; TCRdb's copy has only in-frame clones and leaves some out. The sample carries roughly 200,000 clones, around 87% recorded once. The sequenced material came from PBMCs or T cells enriched from blood (not recorded which). These receptors all stem from a man aged 25-45 years in a cohort exposed to, infected with or recovered from COVID-19 (not recorded which). CDR3s leave out the opening cysteine and the closing phenylalanine or tryptophan. D genes are given only for firm matches. For some rows the clone size is stated as once, few or many, or as a class when expanded; others skip it.

v_gene	abundance	d_gene	CDR3aa
TRBV18	once	NA	ASSPEGSGDTQY
TRBV27	NA	NA	ASSWYRNTGELF
TRBV11-2	NA	NA	ASSLGADIHYEQY
TRBV5-1	few	TRBD1	ASSLPGQGENEQF
TRBV21-1	NA	NA	ASSNSGQPQH
TRBV24-1	NA	TRBD2	ATGTSGSRTQY
TRBV27	once	TRBD1	ASSPLDRGTEAF
TRBV7-8	NA	NA	ASSFPDNEQF
TRBV24-1	few	TRBD1	ATSGGTGSVGNQPQH
TRBV13	once	NA	ASSLEQVTEAF
TRBV2	NA	TRBD2	ASALAGGPYEQF
TRBV27	NA	NA	ASSRGYEQY
TRBV7-9	NA	NA	ASSSQGTLNYGYT
TRBV19	NA	TRBD1	ASREGTGDYEQY
TRBV11-2	NA	TRBD2	ASSLVLAGDSEQL
TRBV28	once	TRBD1	ASLTGATGELF
TRBV7-2	NA	TRBD1	ASSWIFRTGKEGGYT
TRBV5-5	NA	NA	ASSRTPGQTEQY
TRBV20-1	NA	TRBD2	SASGLAGSFFLYEQY
TRBV10-3	once	TRBD1	AIRQGGNEQF
TRBV4-2	NA	NA	ASSEQTNEKLF
TRBV6-5	NA	TRBD1	ASRRGQGKFYEQY
TRBV27	NA	TRBD2	ASSYRGTSGRYSYEQY
TRBV19	NA	NA	ASRSGAHQPQH
TRBV29-1	NA	TRBD2	SVPRLAGGNTGELF
TRBV19	NA	TRBD2	ASRRTSGSYNEQF
TRBV5-1	NA	NA	ASSLLTATYEQY
TRBV5-1	NA	NA	ASSLTRHSGAYEQY
TRBV4-1	NA	NA	ASSQEGPGLVNTGELF
TRBV6-1	NA	NA	ASSEAMGMDQPQH
TRBV3-1/TRBV3-2	NA	TRBD2	ASSQSWTSGRSYNEQF
TRBV7-6	once	NA	ASSLAGGQADTQY
TRBV5-1	few	NA	ASSLRQLSDEQF